Sequencing of this T cell receptor beta chain was carried out in a study of Tregs in tolerant kidney transplant recipients. Findings of the study overall: Donor-specific Treg expansion exceeded global Treg expansion in tolerant patients, suggesting antigen drive. Validation in larger populations is needed because few patients were studied. Tregs expanded with activated donor B cells seemed most donor-specific. No direct test of biological reproducibility was done here.

Sequencing was performed with immunoSEQ multiplex PCR; in TCRdb, only in-frame clones are kept and a portion is missing. The top ten hold 1.5% to 2% of the sample, which has 75,000 to 100,000 clones, roughly 93% seen once. Mixed chimerism was transient after nonmyeloablative marrow transplants from related graft donors. The CDR3 has 14 amino acids. Germline assignment: CDR1 SQVTM and CDR2 ANQGSEA. With 3 bases clipped from V and 3 bases from J, the junction kept 3 bases outside the gene matches. A note on this clone: Its target is not known.

The chain has TRBV29-1 and TRBJ2-3; TRBD2 aligns across 10 bases. The sequence derives from a human patient who received a combined kidney and bone marrow transplant. A subset of T cells may come from the graft donor. The input for sequencing was CD4+ T cells from blood (PBMCs), taken 12 months after the transplant. The CDR3 spells CSVDTSGTTDTQYF. CDR3 DNA: TGCAGCGTTGACACTAGCGGGACTACAGATACGCAGTATTTT.